This T cell receptor beta chain derives from a study of cytomegalovirus exposure and HLA in healthy donors (dated by TCRdb to about 2017). At the level of the whole study: According to a later analysis, the 120 or so validation repertoires were produced on the same platform as the 600 to 850 repertoires of the first cohort. The aim of the study was to test whether cataloging public T cell receptors could identify signatures of past pathogen exposure. In addition to the first cohort of 500 to 850 subjects, a separate validation cohort of 130 or so different subjects was used. To predict cytomegalovirus infection status, the study brought together high-throughput TCR immunosequencing, statistical association of individual TCRs with disease status, and machine learning. General findings and caveats noted by the study authors: The classifier was reported to diagnose cytomegalovirus status with high specificity and sensitivity in both the original and validation cohorts. A later analysis had no HLA typing for the validation cohort, so co-occurrence there was scored across all 120 repertoires. A later analysis found that TCRs clustered in the first cohort also tended to co-occur in the roughly 120 validation repertoires, with 94% of cluster scores above 0. In the study, around 150 TCR beta chains were listed as associated with cytomegalovirus. A few of the identified cytomegalovirus-associated TCR beta chains were confirmed in vitro to be specific for cytomegalovirus antigens. It was suggested by the authors that the approach could potentially be generalized to other disease states and immunological phenotypes. Across donors, most TCR sequences were observed very rarely, whereas some public TCRs were present in many individuals.

With respect to this clone: Its specific antigen is unknown. The sample holds no much larger clone one base away, and base qualities are not on file.

The donors were included in the validation cohort of 120 subjects, a group kept apart from the roughly 700-subject first cohort. Reading the germline V gene (reference sequence) gives CDR1 GTSNPN and CDR2 SVGIG. The cysteine opens and the phenylalanine closes a CDR3 of 13 amino acids. Only CDR3 DNA is held: 39 bases, read in frame from base 1. For this chain, trimming is 1 base at the V end and 8 bases at the J end, and the number of junction bases without a gene match is 6. Receptors were amplified or captured by the immunoSEQ multiplex PCR assay. In the authors' own workflow: A statistical classification framework was developed to diagnose cytomegalovirus status using the catalog of TCR beta chain sequences. The source is immuneACCESS, and TCRdb retained only in-frame sequences with V and J called. Part of the clones is not carried over; for the studies checked, unresolved V genes explain less than half of this, and the remainder is unexplained. V, J and clone size are taken as reported in that table, and D and trimming were inferred from the DNA itself. The sample table contains about 120,000 clones; only one count was recorded for around 86% of them. Of the sample, about 2% is held by the ten largest clones.

This receptor was obtained from a woman between 18 and 29 years old in good health and CMV-seronegative. The sequence joins TRBV30 to TRBJ1-2, and 8 junctional nucleotides match TRBD1. Sequences were obtained from PBMCs. The nucleotides read TGTGCCTGGAGTGGGGACAGGTTGGGAGGCTACACCTTC. Its translation is CAWSGDRLGGYTF. Outside the CDR3, residues come from the reference TRBV30 and TRBJ1-2 proteins, so the full variable domain is: SQTIHQWPATLVQPVGSPLSLECTVEGTSNPNLYWYRQAAGRGLQLLFYSVGIGQISSEVPQNLSASRPQDRQFILSSKKLLLSDSGFYLCAWSGDRLGGYTFGSGTRLTVV.